This record looks at one T cell receptor beta chain sequence and its context. Its cognate antigen is unknown. The sample is drawn from a study of T cell repertoires in cytomegalovirus infection. The overall study: Public TCR beta signatures provided an indication of both CMV infection and a matching HLA type.

Via MiXCR, TCRdb re-called the reads, giving one row per CDR3 protein. This table has approximately 170,000 distinct CDR3 sequences, roughly a sixth appearing once. Study conclusions and caveats: Individuals carrying CMV plus the relevant HLA were identified by cumulative frequency of public TCR beta families. Across the ex vivo response, the dominant clonotypes were HLA-C-restricted CMV-specific TCR beta clonotypes.

Germline V CDR1 and CDR2: MDHEN, SYDVKM. The CDR3 consists of 15 residues. V gave up 2 bases and J gave up 1 base, with 9 bases separating them. This chain uses TRBV28 with TRBJ1-5; TRBD1 might be the D (6 bases). This receptor was identified in a human donor in good health (CMV status not recorded). Some clones in this sample may be carry-over from other donors' samples. Sequenced input: CD8+ T cells from PBMCs. The CDR3 loop reads CASSLEGGSNQPQHF. The CDR3 nucleotides read TGTGCCAGCAGTTTAGAAGGGGGAAGCAATCAGCCCCAGCATTTT.